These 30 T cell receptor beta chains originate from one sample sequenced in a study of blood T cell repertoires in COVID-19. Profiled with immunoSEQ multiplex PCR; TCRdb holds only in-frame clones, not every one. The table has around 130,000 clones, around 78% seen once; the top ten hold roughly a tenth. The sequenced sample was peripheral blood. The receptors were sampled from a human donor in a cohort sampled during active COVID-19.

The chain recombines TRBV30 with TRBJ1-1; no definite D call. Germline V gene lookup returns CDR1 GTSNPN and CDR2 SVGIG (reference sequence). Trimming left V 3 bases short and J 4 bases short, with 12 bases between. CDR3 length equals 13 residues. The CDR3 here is CAWRHRGGTEAFF. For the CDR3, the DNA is TGTGCCTGGAGACACCGAGGAGGCACTGAAGCTTTCTTT.

As DNA, the CDR3 is TGTGCCAGCAGTTTGTCGACAGGGTTTGGCTACACCTTC. Residues: CASSLSTGFGYTF. The genes are TRBV27 and TRBJ1-2, with TRBD1 matching 7 bases. Germline loops: CDR1 MNHEY, CDR2 SMNVEV (reference sequence). The CDR3 runs 13 residues. V trimming: 3 bases; J trimming: 7 bases; junction bases outside the gene matches: 5.

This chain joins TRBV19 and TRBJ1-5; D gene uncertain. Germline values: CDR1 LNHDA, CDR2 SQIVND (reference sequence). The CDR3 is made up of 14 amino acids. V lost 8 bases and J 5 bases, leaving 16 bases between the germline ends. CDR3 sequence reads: CASRHRHGDQPQHF. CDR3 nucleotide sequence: TGTGCCAGTCGACATCGGCACGGGGATCAGCCCCAGCATTTT.

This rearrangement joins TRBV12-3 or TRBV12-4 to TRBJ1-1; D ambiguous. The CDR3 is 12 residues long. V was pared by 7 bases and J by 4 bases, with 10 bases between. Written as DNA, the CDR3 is TGTGCCAGCACCCCCAGGCTCACTGAAGCTTTCTTT. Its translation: CASTPRLTEAFF.

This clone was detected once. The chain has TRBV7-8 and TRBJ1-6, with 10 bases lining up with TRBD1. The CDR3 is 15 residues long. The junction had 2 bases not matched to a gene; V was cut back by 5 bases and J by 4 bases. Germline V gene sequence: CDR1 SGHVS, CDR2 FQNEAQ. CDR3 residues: CASSRDRGYNSPLHF. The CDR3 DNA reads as TGTGCCAGCAGCCGGGACAGGGGATATAATTCACCCCTCCACTTT.

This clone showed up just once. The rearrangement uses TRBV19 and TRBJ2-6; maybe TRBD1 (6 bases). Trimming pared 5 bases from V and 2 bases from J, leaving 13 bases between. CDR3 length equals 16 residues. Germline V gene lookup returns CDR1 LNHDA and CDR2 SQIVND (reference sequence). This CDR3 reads CASSPRTETGANVLTF. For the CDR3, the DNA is TGTGCCAGTAGTCCAAGGACAGAGACTGGGGCCAACGTCCTGACTTTC.

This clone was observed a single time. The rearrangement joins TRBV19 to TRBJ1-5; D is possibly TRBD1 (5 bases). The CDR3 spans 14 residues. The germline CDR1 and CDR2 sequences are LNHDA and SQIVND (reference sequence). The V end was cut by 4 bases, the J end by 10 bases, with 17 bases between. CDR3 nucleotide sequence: TGTGCCAGTAGTAATAGCGGGACGGGTTCTCCCCAGCATTTT. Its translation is CASSNSGTGSPQHF.

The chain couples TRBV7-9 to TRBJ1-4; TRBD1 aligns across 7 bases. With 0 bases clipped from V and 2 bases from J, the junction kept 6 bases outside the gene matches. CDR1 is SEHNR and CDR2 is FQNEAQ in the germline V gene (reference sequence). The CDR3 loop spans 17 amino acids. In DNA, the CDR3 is TGTGCCAGCAGCTTAGCCCCAGGGGGAATCACTAATGAAAAACTGTTTTTT. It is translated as CASSLAPGGITNEKLFF.

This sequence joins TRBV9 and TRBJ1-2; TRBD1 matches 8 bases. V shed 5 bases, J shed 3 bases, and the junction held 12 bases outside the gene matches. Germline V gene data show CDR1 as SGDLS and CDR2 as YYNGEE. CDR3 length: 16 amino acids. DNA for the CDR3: TGTGCCAGCAGACCTATCACAGGGGGATTCCACTATGGCTACACCTTC. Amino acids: CASRPITGGFHYGYTF.

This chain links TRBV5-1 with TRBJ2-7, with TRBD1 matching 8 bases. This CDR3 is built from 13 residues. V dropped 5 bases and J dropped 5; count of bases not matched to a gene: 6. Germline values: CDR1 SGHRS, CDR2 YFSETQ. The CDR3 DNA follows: TGCGCCAGCAGAACAGACAGGGGTCACGAGCAGTACTTC. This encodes CASRTDRGHEQYF.

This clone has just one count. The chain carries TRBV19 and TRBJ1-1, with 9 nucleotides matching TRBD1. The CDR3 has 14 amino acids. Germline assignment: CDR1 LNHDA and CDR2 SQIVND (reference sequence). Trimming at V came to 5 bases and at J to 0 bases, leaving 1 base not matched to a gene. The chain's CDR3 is CASSDRGMNTEAFF. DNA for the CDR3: TGTGCCAGTAGTGACAGGGGGATGAACACTGAAGCTTTCTTT.

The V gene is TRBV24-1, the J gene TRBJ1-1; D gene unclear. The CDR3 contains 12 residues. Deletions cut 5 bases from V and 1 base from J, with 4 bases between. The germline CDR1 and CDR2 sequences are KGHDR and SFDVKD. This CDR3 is CATSAGNTEAFF. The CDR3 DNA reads TGTGCCACCAGTGCAGGGAACACTGAAGCTTTCTTT.

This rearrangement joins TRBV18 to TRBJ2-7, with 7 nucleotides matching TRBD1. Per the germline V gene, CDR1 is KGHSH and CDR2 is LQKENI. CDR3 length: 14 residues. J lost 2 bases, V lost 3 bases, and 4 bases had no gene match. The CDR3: CASSPDRATYEQYF. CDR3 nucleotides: TGTGCCAGCTCACCCGACAGGGCCACCTACGAGCAGTACTTC.

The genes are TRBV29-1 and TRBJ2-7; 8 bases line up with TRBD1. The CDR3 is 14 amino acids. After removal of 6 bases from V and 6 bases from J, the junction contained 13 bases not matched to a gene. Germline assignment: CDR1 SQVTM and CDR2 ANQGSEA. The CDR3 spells CSVSRSDRVSEQYF. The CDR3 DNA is TGCAGCGTCAGCCGATCGGACAGGGTCAGCGAGCAGTACTTC.

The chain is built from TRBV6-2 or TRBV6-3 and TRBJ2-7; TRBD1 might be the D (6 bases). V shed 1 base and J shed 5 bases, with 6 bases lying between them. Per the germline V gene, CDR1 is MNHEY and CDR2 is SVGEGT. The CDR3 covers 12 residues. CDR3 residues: CASSYYRDEQYF. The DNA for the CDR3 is TGTGCCAGCAGTTACTACAGGGACGAGCAGTACTTC.

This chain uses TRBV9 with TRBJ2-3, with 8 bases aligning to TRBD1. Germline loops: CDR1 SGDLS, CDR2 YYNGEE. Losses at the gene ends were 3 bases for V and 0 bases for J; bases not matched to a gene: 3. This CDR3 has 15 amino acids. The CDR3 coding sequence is TGTGCCAGCAGCGGAACAGGGGGGAGCACAGATACGCAGTATTTT. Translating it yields CASSGTGGSTDTQYF.

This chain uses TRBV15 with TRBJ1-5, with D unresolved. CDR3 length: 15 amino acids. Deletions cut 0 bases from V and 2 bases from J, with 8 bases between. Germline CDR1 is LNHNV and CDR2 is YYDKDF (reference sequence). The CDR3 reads CATSRELLGNQPQHF. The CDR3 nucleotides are TGTGCCACCAGCAGAGAACTCTTGGGCAATCAGCCCCAGCATTTT.

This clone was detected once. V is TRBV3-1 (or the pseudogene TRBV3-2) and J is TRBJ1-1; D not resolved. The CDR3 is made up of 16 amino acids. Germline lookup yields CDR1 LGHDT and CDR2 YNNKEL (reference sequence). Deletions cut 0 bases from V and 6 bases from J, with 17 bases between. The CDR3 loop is CASSQDFREFNAEAFF. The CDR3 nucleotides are TGTGCCAGCAGCCAAGATTTTAGGGAGTTTAACGCTGAAGCTTTCTTT.

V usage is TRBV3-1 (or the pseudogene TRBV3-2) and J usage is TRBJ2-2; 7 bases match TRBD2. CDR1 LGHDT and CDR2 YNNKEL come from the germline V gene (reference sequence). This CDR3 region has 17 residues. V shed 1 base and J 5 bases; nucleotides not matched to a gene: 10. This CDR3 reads CASSQAWRLGGTGELFF. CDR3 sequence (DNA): TGTGCCAGCAGCCAAGCCTGGCGCCTCGGGGGGACCGGGGAGCTGTTTTTT.

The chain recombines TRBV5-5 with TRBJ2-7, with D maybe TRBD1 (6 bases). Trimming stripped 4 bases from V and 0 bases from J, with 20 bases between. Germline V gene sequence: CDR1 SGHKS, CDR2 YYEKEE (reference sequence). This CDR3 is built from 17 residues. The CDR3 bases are TGTGCCAGCAGCCTGCGTATGGGGGCACAGAGCTCCTACGAGCAGTACTTC. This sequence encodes CASSLRMGAQSSYEQYF.

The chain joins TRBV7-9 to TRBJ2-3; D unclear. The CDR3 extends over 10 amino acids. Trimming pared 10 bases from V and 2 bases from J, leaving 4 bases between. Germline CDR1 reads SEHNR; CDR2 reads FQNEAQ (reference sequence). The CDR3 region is CATNTDTQYF. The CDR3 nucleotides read TGTGCCACCAACACAGATACGCAGTATTTT.

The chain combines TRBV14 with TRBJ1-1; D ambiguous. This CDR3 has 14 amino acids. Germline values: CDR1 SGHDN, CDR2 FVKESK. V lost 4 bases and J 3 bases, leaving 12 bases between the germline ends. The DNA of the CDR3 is TGTGCCAGCAGCCCGGCAGGAGGATACACTGAAGCTTTCTTT. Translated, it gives CASSPAGGYTEAFF.

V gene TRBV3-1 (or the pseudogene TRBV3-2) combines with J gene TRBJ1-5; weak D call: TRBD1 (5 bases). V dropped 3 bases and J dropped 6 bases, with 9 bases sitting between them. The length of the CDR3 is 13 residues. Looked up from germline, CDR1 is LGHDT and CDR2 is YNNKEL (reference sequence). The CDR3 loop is CASSQGPTQPQHF. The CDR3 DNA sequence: TGTGCCAGCAGCCAGGGGCCAACTCAGCCCCAGCATTTT.

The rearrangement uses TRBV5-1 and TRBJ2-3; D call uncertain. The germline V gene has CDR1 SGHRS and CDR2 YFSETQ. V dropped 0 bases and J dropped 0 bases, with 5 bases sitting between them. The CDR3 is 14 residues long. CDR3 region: CASSLGLSTDTQYF. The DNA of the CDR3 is TGCGCCAGCAGCTTGGGACTTAGCACAGATACGCAGTATTTT.

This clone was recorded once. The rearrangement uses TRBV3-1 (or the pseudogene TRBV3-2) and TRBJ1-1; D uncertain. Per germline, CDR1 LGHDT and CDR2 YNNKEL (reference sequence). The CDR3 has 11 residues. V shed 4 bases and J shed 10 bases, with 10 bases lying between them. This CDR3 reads CASSLGGAAFF. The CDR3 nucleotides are TGTGCCAGCAGCCTAGGCGGAGCAGCTTTCTTT.

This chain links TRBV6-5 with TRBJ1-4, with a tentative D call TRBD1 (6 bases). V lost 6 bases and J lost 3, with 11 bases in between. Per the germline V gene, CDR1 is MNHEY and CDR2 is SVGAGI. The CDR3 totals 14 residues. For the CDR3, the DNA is TGTGCCAGCAGCCTCGGACAGTCTAATGAAAAACTGTTTTTT. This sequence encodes CASSLGQSNEKLFF.

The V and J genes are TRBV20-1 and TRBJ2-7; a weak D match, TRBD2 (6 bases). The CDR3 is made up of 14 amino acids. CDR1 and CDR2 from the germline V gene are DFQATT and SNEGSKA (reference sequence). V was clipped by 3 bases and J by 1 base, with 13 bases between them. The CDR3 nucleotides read TGCAGTGCTAGTGGGCCGGGGGTTTCCTACGAGCAGTACTTC. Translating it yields CSASGPGVSYEQYF.

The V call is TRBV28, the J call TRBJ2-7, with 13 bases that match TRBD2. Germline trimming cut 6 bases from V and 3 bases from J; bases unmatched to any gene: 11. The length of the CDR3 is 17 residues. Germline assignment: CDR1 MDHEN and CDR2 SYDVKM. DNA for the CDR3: TGTGCCAGCAGCCTACCCCCCGGGACTAGCGGGGACTACGAGCAGTACTTC. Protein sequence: CASSLPPGTSGDYEQYF.

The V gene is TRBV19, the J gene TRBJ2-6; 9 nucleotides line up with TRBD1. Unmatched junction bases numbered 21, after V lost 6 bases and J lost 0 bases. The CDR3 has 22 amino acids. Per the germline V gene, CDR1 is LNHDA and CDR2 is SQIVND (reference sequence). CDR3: CASSKKIQLRDRAFSGANVLTF. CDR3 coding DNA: TGTGCCAGTAGCAAAAAAATCCAACTCCGGGACAGGGCCTTCTCTGGGGCCAACGTCCTGACTTTC.

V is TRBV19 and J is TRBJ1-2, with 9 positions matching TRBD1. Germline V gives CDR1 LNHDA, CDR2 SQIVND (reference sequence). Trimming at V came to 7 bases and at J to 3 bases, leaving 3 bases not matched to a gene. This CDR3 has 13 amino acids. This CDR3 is CASKRTGDYGYTF. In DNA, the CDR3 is TGTGCCAGTAAGCGGACAGGGGACTATGGCTACACCTTC.